The subject of this entry is one TCR beta chain. Its binding antigen is unknown. Base quality data are lacking; no much larger clone is found one base away. CDR1 and CDR2 (SGHTA, FQGNSA) derive from the germline V gene. The junction carries 9 bases between V and J, which are trimmed by 1 base and 0 bases respectively. The CDR3 has 16 amino acids, counting the end cysteine and phenylalanine. The entry retains the CDR3 DNA only, 48 bases that are in frame from base 1. The library was produced with the immunoSEQ multiplex PCR assay. As stored in TCRdb, this immuneACCESS dataset retains in-frame rearrangements with V and J assigned. A fraction of the clones does not appear; measured against another copy, unresolved V genes explain less than half of the discrepancy, and the remainder lacks a known reason. In this sample the table shows 500,000 to 550,000 clones, 75% to 80% of which occur a single time. The ten largest account for around 0.012% of the sample.

The record originates from a study of shared T cell receptors in the human thymus (dated by TCRdb to the early 2020s). With regard to the full study: The study examined how the human thymus generates shared, self-reactive T-cell receptor alpha chains.

The sample was also reused in another study, on human thymus T cells. As described in the second report: Donors were immunologically healthy infants undergoing open corrective cardiac surgery for congenital heart defects in Finland. Thymus tissue was obtained as surgical resects removed during corrective cardiac surgery. Biased V and J gene segment usage appeared to be present in both thymic and peripheral blood repertoires. The related research found that thymic TCR repertoires overlapped highly between unrelated individuals. The study described the TCR alpha and beta repertoires in under ten infant thymus samples and a few matching peripheral blood samples. The cohort included several male and a couple of female infants, with donor ages spanning 7 to 244 days. Thymocytes were released mechanically from tissue and stored at -70 °C as pellets of roughly 9-32 million cells. A QIAsymphony instrument was used to extract genomic DNA from frozen cell pellets. The immunoSEQ multiplex PCR assay was used to amplify the TCRB and TCRAD loci from a standardized amount of quality-controlled genomic DNA. The amplicons spanned the V(D)J region and were long enough to cover the CDR3 and allow V and J genes to be identified. The commercial immunoSEQ service was used to sequence amplicons on an Illumina platform. Corrections for primer bias and sequencing errors followed previously described methods, while TCRAD and TCRB definitions were based on the IMGT database. Analysis of the repertoires was done with immunoSEQ Analyzer 3.0 and VDJTools and included basic statistics, V/J segment usage, diversity estimates, rarefaction and pairwise overlap. Diversity was estimated using the Chao1, ChaoE, Efron-Thisted, Shannon and inverse Simpson indices, and was also estimated on datasets down-sampled to the size of the smallest sample. For repertoire overlap, CDR3 nucleotide sequence, V gene and J gene had to match strictly, and clustering was done by Jaccard-based multidimensional scaling. Thymus samples yielded on average about 810,000 unique TCRB clonotypes, compared with around 79,000 from blood samples.

The sequence joins TRBV7-2 to TRBJ2-2, with TRBD2 as a weak D call on 6 bases. Input material: thymocytes. The TCR comes from a boy in the first two years of life with a congenital heart defect. Donor details come from another sample of the same person, matched by shared clones. DNA sequence: TGTGCCAGCAGCTTAGGACTAGGACCGAACACCGGGGAGCTGTTTTTT. Its translation is CASSLGLGPNTGELFF.